Listed below are T cell receptor beta chains from one sample, sequenced in a study of blood T cell repertoires in COVID-19. Some clones are missing from TCRdb's copy, which holds only in-frame ones; the method was immunoSEQ multiplex PCR. The data show 200,000 to 250,000 clones, with roughly 90% seen just once and around 2% held by the top ten. Source material: peripheral blood. Receptors originate from a woman aged 40 to 49 who had recovered from COVID-19. Each CDR3 is given with its conserved first and last residue. The D gene is left open where the match is weak. Part of the rows lack a size; the others show once, few, many or a class for expanded clones.

TRBV6-4	.	TRBD1	TRBJ2-1	CASSDSSLDRVYEQFF	TGTGCCAGCAGTGACTCGAGTTTGGACAGGGTATATGAGCAGTTCTTC
TRBV27	.	TRBD1	TRBJ1-5	CASSPGTVNQPQHF	TGTGCCAGCAGTCCCGGGACAGTTAATCAGCCCCAGCATTTT
TRBV5-3	.	TRBD2	TRBJ2-4	CARSLGTGGRPKNIQYF	TGTGCCAGAAGCTTGGGAACGGGGGGACGGCCGAAAAACATTCAGTACTTC
TRBV19	.	.	TRBJ2-4	CASSMVGGVAKNIQYF	TGTGCCAGTAGTATGGTAGGAGGGGTAGCCAAAAACATTCAGTACTTC
TRBV9	once	TRBD2	TRBJ2-7	CASSVETSGSGEQYF	TGTGCCAGCAGCGTAGAGACTAGCGGCTCCGGCGAGCAGTACTTC
TRBV19	.	.	TRBJ1-2	CASSIAGLRSNYGYTF	TGTGCCAGTAGTATTGCTGGACTCCGCTCTAACTATGGCTACACCTTC
TRBV3-1/TRBV3-2	once	TRBD1	TRBJ1-2	CASSQDGGQGFGGYTF	TGTGCCAGCAGCCAAGACGGGGGACAGGGTTTCGGTGGCTACACCTTC
TRBV7-2	few	.	TRBJ1-2	CASSARTGDYGYTF	TGTGCCAGCAGCGCTAGGACGGGGGACTATGGCTACACCTTC
TRBV5-4	.	TRBD1	TRBJ1-6	CASSLDVRGSSPLHF	TGTGCCAGCAGCTTGGATGTCAGGGGGAGTTCACCCCTCCACTTT
TRBV4-3	.	.	TRBJ2-7	CASSPGEWPYEQYF	TGCGCCAGCAGCCCCGGGGAGTGGCCCTACGAGCAGTACTTC
TRBV7-2	.	TRBD1	TRBJ1-2	CASSARQGNYGYTF	TGTGCCAGCAGCGCCCGACAGGGGAACTATGGCTACACCTTC
TRBV6-2/TRBV6-3	.	.	TRBJ1-2	CASSYLQQGSGYTF	TGTGCCAGCAGTTACCTTCAACAGGGTTCTGGCTACACCTTC
TRBV19	.	.	TRBJ1-5	CASSPLDQPQHF	TGTGCCAGTAGTCCCCTCGATCAGCCCCAGCATTTT
TRBV7-6	.	TRBD1	TRBJ1-1	CASSSSTGGGGAFF	TGTGCCAGCAGCTCCTCCACAGGGGGCGGAGGAGCTTTCTTT
TRBV7-2	once	TRBD1	TRBJ2-3	CASSPDRERNTQYF	TGTGCCAGCAGCCCAGACAGGGAGCGGAATACGCAGTATTTT
TRBV19	.	TRBD1	TRBJ1-5	CASSIDQGVRQPQHF	TGTGCCAGTAGTATCGACCAGGGGGTGAGGCAGCCCCAGCATTTT
TRBV28	few	TRBD1	TRBJ2-4	CASSFPGQGKGGAKNIQYF	TGTGCCAGCAGCTTCCCGGGACAGGGAAAGGGGGGAGCCAAAAACATTCAGTACTTC
TRBV10-2	.	.	TRBJ1-5	CASSWGGDQPQHF	TGCGCCAGCAGTTGGGGGGGCGACCAGCCCCAGCATTTT
TRBV6-5	.	TRBD2	TRBJ2-2	CASSYKREITGELFF	TGTGCCAGCAGTTATAAGCGGGAGATCACCGGGGAGCTGTTTTTT
TRBV5-1	.	.	TRBJ2-7	CASSLAVGLTYEQYF	TGCGCCAGCAGCTTGGCCGTGGGGCTGACCTACGAGCAGTACTTC
TRBV7-9	.	TRBD1	TRBJ1-5	CASSPGQGVTNQPQHF	TGTGCCAGCAGTCCAGGACAGGGGGTCACAAATCAGCCCCAGCATTTT
TRBV28	.	.	TRBJ1-3	CASSLGQISGNTIYF	TGTGCCAGCAGTTTAGGGCAGATCTCTGGAAACACCATATATTTT
TRBV6-5	.	TRBD2	TRBJ2-7	CASTASGSGYEQYF	TGTGCCAGCACCGCGAGCGGGAGTGGGTACGAGCAGTACTTC
TRBV28	.	.	TRBJ2-7	CASSLYGTDYEQYF	TGTGCCAGCAGTCTATACGGGACTGACTACGAGCAGTACTTC
TRBV19	.	TRBD1	TRBJ2-1	CASSIGQGTYNEQFF	TGTGCCAGTAGTATCGGACAGGGGACGTACAATGAGCAGTTCTTC
TRBV28	few	.	TRBJ2-7	CASYESRGTDVYEQYF	TGTGCCAGCTATGAGAGTCGCGGGACAGATGTCTACGAGCAGTACTTC
TRBV9	.	.	TRBJ2-7	CASSPREMSYEQYF	TGTGCCAGCAGCCCCCGGGAGATGTCCTACGAGCAGTACTTC
TRBV27	.	.	TRBJ2-6	CASSLSRSGSGANVLTF	TGTGCCAGCAGTTTATCAAGGTCAGGGTCCGGGGCCAACGTCCTGACTTTC
TRBV29-1	.	.	TRBJ1-1	CSVEDQFMNTEAFF	TGCAGCGTTGAAGACCAGTTTATGAACACTGAAGCTTTCTTT
TRBV15	few	.	TRBJ1-6	CATSGGRAGNSPLHF	TGTGCCACCAGCGGGGGGAGGGCTGGTAATTCACCCCTCCACTTT
TRBV6-5	once	TRBD1	TRBJ2-5	CASSYWGQGARETQYF	TGTGCCAGCAGTTACTGGGGACAGGGGGCTCGAGAGACCCAGTACTTC
TRBV28	.	.	TRBJ1-5	CASSFRPVSIEQHF	TGTGCCAGCAGTTTCAGGCCAGTCTCGATAGAACAGCATTTT
TRBV6-5	once	.	TRBJ1-1	CASSYSEGVSLPFF	TGTGCCAGCAGTTACTCGGAAGGGGTCTCCCTACCTTTCTTT
TRBV4-3	.	.	TRBJ2-1	CASSQTRHEQFF	TGCGCCAGCAGCCAGACTCGCCATGAGCAGTTCTTC
TRBV6-2/TRBV6-3	.	TRBD2	TRBJ2-5	CASSWGTSGTSVQETQYF	TGTGCCAGCAGTTGGGGGACTAGCGGGACCTCGGTCCAAGAGACCCAGTACTTC
TRBV7-2	.	.	TRBJ2-3	CASSLSKTGGSDTQYF	TGTGCCAGCAGCTTGAGTAAAACGGGGGGCTCAGATACGCAGTATTTT
TRBV30	.	.	TRBJ1-2	CAWSAGANYGYTF	TGTGCCTGGAGTGCAGGGGCCAACTATGGCTACACCTTC
TRBV6-2/TRBV6-3	many	.	TRBJ1-1	CASSYNSPNTEAFF	TGTGCCAGCAGTTATAATAGTCCTAACACTGAAGCTTTCTTT
TRBV27	.	TRBD1	TRBJ1-2	CASRVTGGGSGYTF	TGTGCCAGCAGGGTAACAGGGGGCGGTAGCGGCTACACCTTC
TRBV2	.	TRBD1	TRBJ1-1	CASLAPGWTGTNTEAFF	TGTGCCAGCCTTGCCCCAGGGTGGACAGGGACAAACACTGAAGCTTTCTTT
TRBV11-2	.	.	TRBJ2-1	CASRSSLSHNEQFF	TGTGCCAGCAGGTCCTCCTTATCTCACAATGAGCAGTTCTTC
TRBV7-3	.	.	TRBJ2-2	CASSRQGSGELFF	TGTGCCAGCAGCCGCCAGGGGTCCGGGGAGCTGTTTTTT
TRBV28	.	TRBD1	TRBJ1-6	CASSFSGGTGHSPLHF	TGTGCCAGCAGTTTTTCTGGTGGGACAGGGCATTCACCCCTCCACTTT
TRBV18	.	.	TRBJ2-3	CASSPGQLSTDTQYF	TGTGCCAGCTCACCAGGACAGCTTAGCACAGATACGCAGTATTTT
TRBV19	.	TRBD2	TRBJ2-1	CASSTTRLASPSYNEQFF	TGTGCCAGTAGTACTACCAGACTAGCCTCACCTTCCTACAATGAGCAGTTCTTC
TRBV18	.	.	TRBJ2-3	CASSPGHSTDTQYF	TGTGCCAGCTCACCGGGACATAGCACAGATACGCAGTATTTT
TRBV2	few	TRBD1	TRBJ2-2	CASRLQGYGELFF	TGTGCCAGCAGGCTACAGGGGTACGGGGAGCTGTTTTTT
TRBV4-1	.	TRBD1	TRBJ2-5	CASSLRTGGSETQYF	TGCGCCAGCAGCCTCCGGACAGGGGGATCGGAGACCCAGTACTTC
TRBV11-2	.	TRBD1	TRBJ2-1	CASSSRTGGTYNEQFF	TGTGCCAGCAGCTCGAGAACAGGGGGGACCTACAATGAGCAGTTCTTC
TRBV7-2	.	TRBD1	TRBJ1-4	CASSTTRGEKLFF	TGTGCCAGCAGCACGACCAGGGGGGAAAAACTGTTTTTT
TRBV5-5	.	.	TRBJ2-3	CASSSAGRFDTQYF	TGTGCCAGCAGCTCCGCCGGCAGGTTCGATACGCAGTATTTT
TRBV15	.	.	TRBJ2-1	CATSRKGWLTDDNEQFF	TGTGCCACCAGCAGGAAGGGGTGGCTCACGGACGACAATGAGCAGTTCTTC
TRBV6-5	few	.	TRBJ2-7	CATAGMDYEQYF	TGTGCCACCGCGGGGATGGACTACGAGCAGTACTTC
TRBV5-6	.	TRBD1	TRBJ1-3	CASSQRTGDLRGNTIYF	TGTGCCAGCAGCCAACGGACAGGGGATCTCCGAGGAAACACCATATATTTT
TRBV28	.	.	TRBJ2-7	CASSLYEDGLTYEQYF	TGTGCCAGCAGTTTATACGAGGATGGGTTAACGTACGAGCAGTACTTC
TRBV7-3	.	TRBD2	TRBJ2-2	CASSPTSGGTGELFF	TGTGCCAGCAGCCCGACTAGCGGAGGAACCGGGGAGCTGTTTTTT
TRBV28	.	TRBD1	TRBJ1-2	CASSLGGQPHGYTF	TGTGCCAGCAGTTTAGGGGGACAGCCTCATGGCTACACCTTC
TRBV27	.	TRBD1	TRBJ1-6	CASSTKTGVGYSPLHF	TGTGCCAGCAGTACCAAGACAGGGGTCGGGTATTCACCCCTCCACTTT
TRBV18	.	.	TRBJ2-2	CASSPLAAPNTGELFF	TGTGCCAGCTCACCACTAGCGGCCCCGAACACCGGGGAGCTGTTTTTT
TRBV6-1	once	.	TRBJ1-2	CASRPGVDYGYTF	TGTGCCAGCAGACCAGGGGTAGACTATGGCTACACCTTC